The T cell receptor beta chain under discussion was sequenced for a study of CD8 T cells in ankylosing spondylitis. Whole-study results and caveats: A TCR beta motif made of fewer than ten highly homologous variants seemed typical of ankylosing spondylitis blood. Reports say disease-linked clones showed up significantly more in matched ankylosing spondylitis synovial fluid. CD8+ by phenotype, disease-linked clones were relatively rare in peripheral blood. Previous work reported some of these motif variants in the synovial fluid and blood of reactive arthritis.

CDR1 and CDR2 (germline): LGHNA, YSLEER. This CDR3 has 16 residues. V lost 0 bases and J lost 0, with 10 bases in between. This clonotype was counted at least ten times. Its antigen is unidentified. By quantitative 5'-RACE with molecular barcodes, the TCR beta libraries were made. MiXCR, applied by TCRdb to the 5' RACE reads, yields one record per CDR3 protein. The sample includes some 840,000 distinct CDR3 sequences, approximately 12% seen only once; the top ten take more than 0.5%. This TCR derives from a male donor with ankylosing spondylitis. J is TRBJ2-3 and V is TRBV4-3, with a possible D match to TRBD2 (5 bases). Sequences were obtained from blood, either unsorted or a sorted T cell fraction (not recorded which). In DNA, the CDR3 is TGCGCCAGCAGCCAAGACGGAGGAACTAGCACAGATACGCAGTATTTT. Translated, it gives CASSQDGGTSTDTQYF.